Following are 22 T cell receptor beta chains from one sample sequenced in a study of T cells in Graves' hyperthyroidism and ophthalmopathy. Amplified regions were TCR beta CDR3 sequences from RNA transcripts. In the first-round RT-PCR of the TCR CDR3, the HTBI primer set was used. TCRdb independently ran MiXCR on the multiplex PCR reads; one entry per CDR3 protein. The sample yields 500,000 to 600,000 distinct CDR3 sequences, 35% to 55% seen once. Sequencing was done on a sample of peripheral blood or thyroid tissue (not recorded which). The source is an adult woman with Graves' disease, either hyperthyroidism or ophthalmopathy (not recorded which).

This clonotype was counted between two and nine times. V gene TRBV29-1 combines with J gene TRBJ1-1; D call uncertain. Trimming left V 7 bases short and J 7 bases short, with 10 bases between. Germline-derived CDR1 and CDR2 are SQVTM and ANQGSEA. This CDR3 has 10 residues. The CDR3 DNA reads TGCAGCGGCTCCGACTATGAAGCTTTCTTT. As protein: CSGSDYEAFF.

This clonotype occurred many times. This chain connects TRBV20-1 to TRBJ2-5; D remains ambiguous. The ends were cut back, 3 bases at V and 5 bases at J, with 7 bases in the middle. CDR1 and CDR2 from the germline V gene are DFQATT and SNEGSKA (reference sequence). The CDR3 contains 11 residues. CDR3 DNA: TGCAGTGCTAGTCCTCGGGAGACCCAGTACTTC. Translation gives CSASPRETQYF.

This clonotype was detected only a few times. The genes are TRBV27 and TRBJ1-6; TRBD1 is a possible D gene (5 bases). This CDR3 comprises 14 residues. Per the germline V gene, CDR1 is MNHEY and CDR2 is SMNVEV (reference sequence). Trimming removed 6 bases from V and 11 bases from J, with 17 bases in between. In DNA, the CDR3 is TGTGCCAGCAGGTTCGGGACTAGGCGGGCACCCCTCCACTTT. This translates into CASRFGTRRAPLHF.

The sample holds a few counts of this clonotype. The CDR3 loop is CASRSAGNEKLFF. The CDR3 coding sequence is TGTGCCAGCAGGAGTGCAGGGAATGAAAAACTGTTTTTT. This chain joins TRBV11-2 and TRBJ1-4, with D perhaps matching TRBD1 (5 bases). Germline V gene sequence: CDR1 SGHAT, CDR2 FQNNGV. V lost 6 bases and J lost 5, with 10 bases in between. CDR3 size: 13 residues.

The chain joins TRBV5-1 to TRBJ2-2; a possible D gene is TRBD1 (5 bases). CDR3 length equals 16 residues. Germline loops: CDR1 SGHRS, CDR2 YFSETQ. The V gene lost 4 bases and the J gene lost 1 base, with 14 bases spanning the gap. The DNA of the CDR3 is TGCGCCAGCAGCGACACCGGACAACTGAACACCGGGGAGCTGTTTTTT. This codes for CASSDTGQLNTGELFF.

This clonotype was picked up many times. The chain links TRBV18 to TRBJ2-5; TRBD2 matches 11 bases. Germline V gene lookup returns CDR1 KGHSH and CDR2 LQKENI. This CDR3 is 15 amino acids long. V was pared by 3 bases and J by 5 bases, with 5 bases of the junction left unmatched. The CDR3 here is CASSPTTSGKETQYF. CDR3 coding DNA: TGTGCCAGCTCACCCACGACTAGCGGGAAGGAGACCCAGTACTTC.

About this clonotype: A read error may produce the germline difference seen at one junction end. The chain employs TRBV4-2 and TRBJ2-7; D is undetermined. The CDR3 runs to 13 residues. Germline values: CDR1 LGHNA, CDR2 YNFKEQ. The CDR3 sequence: CASSQELGSLWHF. CDR3 bases: TGTGCCAGCAGCCAAGAATTGGGCAGCTTATGGCACTTC.

The V call is TRBV2, the J call TRBJ2-5; 11 bases agree with TRBD2. J gave up 2 bases and V 6 bases, and 14 bases lay outside the gene matches. The germline gives CDR1 SNHLY, CDR2 FYNNEI. The CDR3 contains 18 residues. The chain's CDR3 is CASSASGRPTRLQETQYF. The CDR3 DNA sequence: TGTGCCAGCAGCGCTAGCGGGAGGCCCACCCGTCTTCAAGAGACCCAGTACTTC.

The chain employs TRBV29-1 and TRBJ1-2, with TRBD1 matching over 10 bases. The germline V gene encodes CDR1 SQVTM and CDR2 ANQGSEA. V shed 8 bases, J shed 3 bases, and the junction held 6 bases outside the gene matches. The CDR3 loop spans 13 amino acids. The chain's CDR3 is CSSVTGGDYGYTF. The CDR3 DNA reads as TGCAGCTCGGTGACAGGGGGCGACTATGGCTACACCTTC.

This clonotype appeared many times. The chain links TRBV14 to TRBJ1-6, with D perhaps matching TRBD1 (6 bases). V lost 4 bases and J lost 7, with 11 bases in between. This CDR3 has 14 residues. Germline CDR1 and CDR2: SGHDN and FVKESK. Written as DNA, the CDR3 is TGTGCCAGCAGCCCCCCGGGGGCGAATTCACCCCTCCACTTT. Residues: CASSPPGANSPLHF.

J is TRBJ1-6 and V is TRBV10-2, with D unclear. The germline V gene encodes CDR1 WSHSY and CDR2 SAAADI. The CDR3 consists of 14 residues. The V end lost 8 bases, the J end lost 5 bases, and 13 bases lay between the germline ends. The CDR3 protein is CASRARDNNSPLHF. The DNA of the CDR3 is TGCGCCAGCCGGGCACGGGATAATAATTCACCCCTCCACTTT.

In its sample, this clonotype was seen many times. This rearrangement joins TRBV24-1 to TRBJ2-7, with a tentative D call TRBD2 (5 bases). The CDR3 contains 16 residues. The germline V gene encodes CDR1 KGHDR and CDR2 SFDVKD. The germline V and J ends were trimmed by 4 bases and 6 bases, with 21 bases remaining between them. This CDR3 reads CATSDSKVGGLVEQYF. CDR3 coding DNA: TGTGCCACCAGTGACTCAAAGGTAGGAGGTTTGGTCGAGCAGTACTTC.

CDR3 region: CASSEARVATGELFF. The CDR3 DNA is TGTGCCAGCAGTGAAGCCAGGGTGGCCACCGGGGAGCTGTTTTTT. The chain joins TRBV2 to TRBJ2-2; tentative D call: TRBD1 (5 bases). The germline V gene has CDR1 SNHLY and CDR2 FYNNEI. V gave up 0 bases and J gave up 4 bases, with 9 bases separating them. The CDR3 length is 15 residues.

This clonotype is a singleton in its sample. The chain has TRBV2 and TRBJ1-6, with 9 bases matching TRBD1. Germline values: CDR1 SNHLY, CDR2 FYNNEI. This CDR3 has 14 amino acids. With 10 bases clipped from V and 7 bases from J, the junction kept 8 bases outside the gene matches. The chain's CDR3 is CANTGQGFNSPLHF. In nucleotides, the CDR3 is TGTGCCAATACGGGACAGGGTTTCAATTCACCCCTCCACTTT.

J is TRBJ1-2 and V is TRBV19, with 8 bases identical to TRBD1. The CDR3 consists of 13 residues. Germline loops: CDR1 LNHDA, CDR2 SQIVND (reference sequence). V trimming: 6 bases; J trimming: 7 bases; junction bases outside the gene matches: 7. The CDR3 region has the DNA TGTGCCAGTAGGCGGGGGACAGGCTCTGGCTACACCTTC. Protein sequence: CASRRGTGSGYTF.

V usage is TRBV10-3 and J usage is TRBJ1-6; D gene uncertain. Trimming shortened V by 5 bases and J by 0 bases, and 8 bases separated the two germline ends. Germline CDR1 ENHRY, CDR2 SYGVKD. The CDR3 runs to 15 residues. The CDR3, as DNA: TGTGCCATCAGTCCAGAGGGCTCCTATAATTCACCCCTCCACTTT. It yields the protein CAISPEGSYNSPLHF.

This clonotype appeared a single time. The rearrangement joins TRBV29-1 to TRBJ1-1, with 10 bases aligning to TRBD1. There are 12 residues in the CDR3. Germline V gene lookup returns CDR1 SQVTM and CDR2 ANQGSEA. V trimming: 8 bases; J trimming: 4 bases; junction bases outside the gene matches: 4. The CDR3 protein is CSRWTGGTEAFF. CDR3 coding DNA: TGCAGCAGGTGGACAGGGGGCACTGAAGCTTTCTTT.

In this sample, this clonotype turned up a few times. The chain couples TRBV9 to TRBJ1-1; maybe TRBD1 (5 bases). Germline V gene data show CDR1 as SGDLS and CDR2 as YYNGEE. Trimming left V 3 bases short and J 5 bases short, with 17 bases between. The length of the CDR3 is 15 residues. As DNA, the CDR3 is TGTGCCAGCAGCGGATCCCGGGACGGGGATACTGAAGCTTTCTTT. It codes for CASSGSRDGDTEAFF.

The chain combines TRBV20-1 with TRBJ1-2, with a weak D call TRBD1 (5 bases). Looked up from germline, CDR1 is DFQATT and CDR2 is SNEGSKA (reference sequence). The CDR3 is 15 residues long. Trimming removed 5 bases from V and 2 bases from J, with 18 bases in between. The CDR3, as DNA: TGCAGTGCTCTCACGTCCGGGGGTCGAAACTATGGCTACACCTTC. Protein sequence: CSALTSGGRNYGYTF.

As to this clonotype: A read error may produce the germline difference seen at one junction end. The V and J genes are TRBV14 and TRBJ1-1, with D uncertain. This CDR3 region has 13 residues. Germline V CDR1 and CDR2: SGHDN, FVKESK. CDR3 sequence reads: CAGSPGPGTEAFF. The CDR3 bases are TGTGCCGGCAGCCCCGGTCCGGGCACTGAAGCTTTCTTT.

This clonotype occurred many times. The V gene is TRBV4-1, the J gene TRBJ2-6; 11 bases match TRBD1. The CDR3 extends over 20 amino acids. Per germline, CDR1 MGHRA and CDR2 YSYEKL. The J segment lost 2 bases and the V segment lost 4 bases, leaving 13 bases of the junction unmatched. For the CDR3, the DNA is TGCGCCAGCAGCCGAAAAAGGTTATGGGACAGGGGGACTGGGGCCAACGTCCTGACTTTC. Translation: CASSRKRLWDRGTGANVLTF.

Many counts were recorded for this clonotype. V is TRBV7-2 and J is TRBJ2-2; 12 nucleotides align to TRBD2. The germline gives CDR1 SGHTA, CDR2 FQGNSA. The CDR3 runs to 15 residues. The ends lost 5 bases at V and 7 bases at J; junction bases unmatched: 5. The CDR3 DNA follows: TGTGCCAGCAGCCTACGACTAGCGGGAGTCGGGGAGCTGTTTTTT. Translating it yields CASSLRLAGVGELFF. Drawing the rest from reference TRBV7-2 and TRBJ2-2, the complete variable domain is GAGVSQSPSNKVTEKGKDVELRCDPISGHTALYWYRQSLGQGLEFLIYFQGNSAPDKSGLPSDRFSAERTGGSVSTLTIQRTQQEDSAVYLCASSLRLAGVGELFFGEGSRLTVL.